This T cell receptor (beta chain) was recovered during a study of cytomegalovirus exposure and HLA in healthy donors. Across the whole study: Tens of millions of unique TCRs from HLA-typed donors were held in an early release of data.

About this clone: What it binds is unknown.

Amplification used 60 Vbeta primers and 13 Jbeta primers. Source study methods: An analysis that came later counted tens of millions of unique TCR beta chains, around 10 million shared. Sequencing used immunoSEQ multiplex PCR; TCRdb keeps in-frame clones, though not all of them. That table gives V, J and clone size, and the DNA gave D and trimming. This sample has over 150,000 clones, with around 77% found just once. CDR1 and CDR2 from the germline V gene are SGHVS and FQNEAQ. This CDR3 comprises 14 residues. With 2 bases removed from V and 3 bases from J, the gap between germline ends came to 10 bases. General observations from the study: Excluded: some indistinguishable V segments such as TRBV6-2 and TRBV6-3. The number of N-insertions in an Asian-associated ancestry cluster was reportedly below the roughly 670-donor mean in a later analysis.

The clonotype was recovered from a woman between 25 and 40 years old in good health and CMV-seronegative. The rearrangement joins TRBV7-8 to TRBJ1-2; D is undetermined. The specimen sequenced was PBMCs. CDR3 bases: TGTGCCAGCAGCTTACGAGAAACCTACTATGGCTACACCTTC. Protein: CASSLRETYYGYTF.